These T cell receptor beta chains were read from a single sample in a study of quantifying T cell responses using KT2 cells. TCRdb re-called the UMI-ligation and nested PCR reads with MiXCR, one entry per CDR3 protein. Here the sample spans about 30,000 distinct CDR3 sequences, more than 7% being singletons. Sequenced sample: PBMCs spiked with cells of the T cell clone KT2. Receptor source: a human donor. The CDR3 runs from the conserved cysteine through the conserved F or W. D genes are given only for firm matches. Clone size is shown for a subset of rows, as once, few, many or a class of expanded clone.

TRBV15	TRBJ2-1	TRBD1	few	TGTGCCACCAGCAGAGGCACAGGGGGCGATGAGCAGTTCTTC	CATSRGTGGDEQFF
TRBV20-1	TRBJ2-7	.	many	TGCAGTGCTAGAGATCTATGGCAGGGAAGCCACGAGCAGTACTTC	CSARDLWQGSHEQYF
TRBV10-3	TRBJ2-3	TRBD2	many	TGTGCCATCAGTGGGACAGCGGGAGGGATAGATACGCAGTATTTT	CAISGTAGGIDTQYF
TRBV6-2/TRBV6-3	TRBJ2-6	TRBD1	few	TGTGCCAGCACTAACTGGGACAGGTTCTCTGGGGCCAACGTCCTGACTTTC	CASTNWDRFSGANVLTF
TRBV27	TRBJ1-1	.	many	TGTGCCACCCGAGACAGCCAGGGAACTGAAGCTTTCTTT	CATRDSQGTEAFF
TRBV7-3	TRBJ1-1	.	.	TGTGCCAGCAGTTCTCGAGCGGGAGGGACTTCTAAAGCTTTCTTT	CASSSRAGGTSKAFF
TRBV7-3	TRBJ2-5	TRBD2	.	TGTGCCAGCAGCTTAACGGGGGGGAAAGAGACCCAGTACTTC	CASSLTGGKETQYF
TRBV5-1	TRBJ1-2	.	few	TGCGCCAGCAGTTTCACTGCGAATACCGGGACGCGGGGACCTGGCTACACCTTC	CASSFTANTGTRGPGYTF
TRBV21-1	TRBJ1-1	.	.	TGTGCCAGCAGCAAAGGAGGCAGTAGAACTGAAGCTTTCTTT	CASSKGGSRTEAFF
TRBV12-3/TRBV12-4	TRBJ2-6	TRBD1	few	TGTGCCAGCAGACCCGGGACAGGGGGCGCCGTAGGGGCCAACGTCCTGACTTTC	CASRPGTGGAVGANVLTF
TRBV5-8	TRBJ2-4	.	few	TGTGCCAGCAGCTTGAACCAGGGTGTAGCCAAAAACATTCAGTACTTC	CASSLNQGVAKNIQYF
TRBV29-1	TRBJ2-2	.	many	TGCAGCGTTTGGACGGGGAACGGGGAGCTGTTTTTT	CSVWTGNGELFF
TRBV9	TRBJ2-5	.	few	TGTGCCAGCAGCCAGATGGGGGGGGCCCGGGAGACCCAGTACTTC	CASSQMGGARETQYF
TRBV19	TRBJ2-3	TRBD1	many	TGTGCCAGTAGCCTGACCCACAGGGGCACCACAGATACGCAGTATTTT	CASSLTHRGTTDTQYF
TRBV12-3/TRBV12-4	TRBJ2-1	TRBD2	.	TGTGCCAGCAGTGACTTTTGGCGGGGGAGAGACAATGAGCAGTTCTTC	CASSDFWRGRDNEQFF
TRBV5-4	TRBJ2-7	.	.	TGTGCCAGCAGCCCCCCCGGGTCCTACGAGCAGTACTTC	CASSPPGSYEQYF
TRBV5-1	TRBJ1-2	.	many	TGCGCCAGCAGCTTAGGGGACGCGTCCTATGGCTACACCTTC	CASSLGDASYGYTF
TRBV5-6	TRBJ2-7	.	.	TGTGCCAGCAGCTTGGGGCCCCTATACGAGCAGTACTTC	CASSLGPLYEQYF
TRBV20-1	TRBJ2-2	.	many	TGCAGTGCGGGCAGGGCGGGTTCGAACACCGGGGAGCTGTTTTTT	CSAGRAGSNTGELFF
TRBV11-2	TRBJ2-3	TRBD1	many	TGTGCCAGCAGCTCCGTTGAAGGGGGCGTCACAGATACGCAGTATTTT	CASSSVEGGVTDTQYF
TRBV29-1	TRBJ1-1	.	many	TGCAGCGTGGGGAGACAAAACACTGAAGCTTTCTTT	CSVGRQNTEAFF
TRBV7-4	TRBJ1-3	.	few	TGTGCCAGCTATGGAAACACCATATATTTT	CASYGNTIYF
TRBV29-1	TRBJ2-2	TRBD2	many	TGCAGCGTTGGCGGGAGGTACACCGGGGAGCTGTTTTTT	CSVGGRYTGELFF
TRBV14	TRBJ2-1	TRBD2	.	TGTGCCAGCAGCCAAGAACTAGCGGGGAAGGGGGGTGAGCAGTTCTTC	CASSQELAGKGGEQFF
TRBV7-6	TRBJ1-6	.	many	TGTGCCAGCAGCTTAGCGCCCGGGGATTCACCCCTCCACTTT	CASSLAPGDSPLHF
TRBV18	TRBJ1-6	.	many	TGTGCCAGCTCACCATCGTTGGACTCTAATTCACCCCTCCACTTT	CASSPSLDSNSPLHF
TRBV6-2/TRBV6-3	TRBJ2-3	.	.	TGTGCCACCCTGCCCGGGCTAAAGTCCACAGATACGCAGTATTTT	CATLPGLKSTDTQYF
TRBV7-2	TRBJ2-3	.	few	TGTGCCAGCAGCGGGACGGTGGCTGCAGATACGCAGTATTTT	CASSGTVAADTQYF
TRBV12-3/TRBV12-4	TRBJ2-1	.	.	TGTGCCAGCAGTTTTGTCAATGAGCAGTTCTTC	CASSFVNEQFF
TRBV11-2	TRBJ1-4	TRBD1	few	TGTGCCAGCAGCCACGGGACAGGGGGCTTTGCAACTAATGAAAAACTGTTTTTT	CASSHGTGGFATNEKLFF
TRBV13	TRBJ2-7	TRBD2	few	TGTGCCAGCAGCTCCCTGGGACTAGAGGCCTCCTACGAGCAGTACTTC	CASSSLGLEASYEQYF
TRBV3-1	TRBJ2-5	.	.	TGTGCCAGCAGTCGTAATCCGGACCCCGGCCAAGAGACCCAGTACTTC	CASSRNPDPGQETQYF
TRBV12-3/TRBV12-4	TRBJ1-5	.	many	TGTGCCAGCAGTTTGAGGACAGCTAATCAGCCCCAGCATTTT	CASSLRTANQPQHF
TRBV20-1	TRBJ2-7	.	.	TGCAGTGCCCTCGGACCTTCGGGAACCTACGAGCAGTACTTC	CSALGPSGTYEQYF
TRBV11-2	TRBJ1-4	.	few	TGTGCCAGCAGCTTTAGGGGTGTAGGTGAAAAACTGTTTTTT	CASSFRGVGEKLFF
TRBV11-2	TRBJ1-2	.	many	TGTGCCAGCAGACTCGACCGGAACTTTAACTATGGCTACACCTTC	CASRLDRNFNYGYTF
TRBV4-3	TRBJ2-3	TRBD2	.	TGCGCCAGCAGCCAAGAAGAGCGGGAGGCCGGCACAGATACGCAGTATTTT	CASSQEEREAGTDTQYF
TRBV7-3	TRBJ2-7	TRBD2	many	TGTGCCAGCAGTCTAACAGGTGGCGGGAGCTACGAGCAGTACTTC	CASSLTGGGSYEQYF
TRBV6-5	TRBJ1-1	.	.	TGTGCCAGCAGTTACTCGCCAAGGGGCACTGAAGCTTTCTTT	CASSYSPRGTEAFF
TRBV6-1	TRBJ2-7	.	.	TGTGCCAGCAGTGAAACCCAAGCCCGGGGAGCGGAAAGCTCCTACGAGCAGTACTTC	CASSETQARGAESSYEQYF
TRBV10-3	TRBJ1-5	.	few	TGTGCCATCAGTGAGACAGGAGATAGCAATCAGCCCCAGCATTTT	CAISETGDSNQPQHF
TRBV10-1	TRBJ2-1	.	many	TGCGCCAGCAGTGGGACGACAGGAGGCCATGAGCAGTTCTTC	CASSGTTGGHEQFF
TRBV10-3	TRBJ2-2	.	few	TGTGCCATCAGTGAGTCGAGCGGAGACACCGGGGAGCTGTTTTTT	CAISESSGDTGELFF
TRBV3-1	TRBJ1-5	TRBD1	few	TGTGCCAGCAGCCAAGCCGGGACAGGGCCCCCTCAGCCCCAGCATTTT	CASSQAGTGPPQPQHF
TRBV4-1	TRBJ2-1	TRBD2	many	TGCGCCAGCAGCCCCTTCGGCGGGGGGGCCTCCTACAATGAGCAGTTCTTC	CASSPFGGGASYNEQFF
TRBV4-3	TRBJ2-3	.	many	TGCGCCAGCAGCCAAGAACTGGGCCGAAGCACAGATACGCAGTATTTT	CASSQELGRSTDTQYF
TRBV6-5	TRBJ1-6	.	many	TGTGCCAGCAGTTACTCGGGCTACCCACAGGATAATTCACCCCTCCACTTT	CASSYSGYPQDNSPLHF